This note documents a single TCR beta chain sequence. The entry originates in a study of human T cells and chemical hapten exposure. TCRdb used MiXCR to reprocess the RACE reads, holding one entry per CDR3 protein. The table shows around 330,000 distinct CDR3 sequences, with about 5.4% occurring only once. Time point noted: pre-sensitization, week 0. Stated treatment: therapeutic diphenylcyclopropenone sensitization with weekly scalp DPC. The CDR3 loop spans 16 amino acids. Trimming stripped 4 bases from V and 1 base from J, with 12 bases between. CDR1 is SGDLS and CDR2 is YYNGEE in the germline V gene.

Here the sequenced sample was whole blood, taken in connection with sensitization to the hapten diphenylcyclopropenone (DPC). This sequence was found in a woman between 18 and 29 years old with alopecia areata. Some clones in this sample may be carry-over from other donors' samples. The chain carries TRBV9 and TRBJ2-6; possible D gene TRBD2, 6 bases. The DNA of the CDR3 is TGTGCCAGCAGCCCTAGAGGAGGGTCTGGGGCCAACGTCCTGACTTTC. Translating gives CASSPRGGSGANVLTF.